This T cell receptor beta chain was recorded in a study of cytomegalovirus exposure and HLA in healthy donors. Study findings and constraints: Across all donors, roughly uniform sequencing depth was an assumption of the presence/absence analyses.

13 Jbeta primers and 60 Vbeta primers were used for the PCR. Measured with immunoSEQ multiplex PCR; TCRdb has only the in-frame clones, and not every one. The repertoire consists of roughly 250,000 clones, with roughly four fifths occurring once and the leading ten covering about 2%. The CDR3 consists of 18 residues. The germline gives CDR1 SGHTA, CDR2 FQGTGA. Unmatched junction bases numbered 7, after V lost 2 bases and J lost 4 bases. Comment on this clone: Its antigen remains unidentified.

The TCR sequence derives from a woman in her thirties or forties in good health and CMV-seropositive. The chain employs TRBV7-3 and TRBJ2-2, with TRBD2 identical over 13 bases. Sequenced material: PBMCs. The CDR3 DNA reads TGTGCCAGCAGCTTACCCGGACTAGCGGGAGACGGCACCGGGGAGCTGTTTTTT. This translates into CASSLPGLAGDGTGELFF.